The 19 T cell receptor beta chains below all came from one sample that was sequenced in a study of control samples from healthy donors and cancer patients. Some clones are missing from TCRdb's copy, which holds only in-frame ones; the method was immunoSEQ multiplex PCR. Seen here are 75,000 to 100,000 clones, 88% observed once, and the top ten hold roughly an eighth. Sequencing was performed on blood. The receptors derive from a young man in good health.

The chain joins TRBV5-1 to TRBJ1-4; 9 bases fit TRBD1. The germline gives CDR1 SGHRS, CDR2 YFSETQ. The CDR3 runs to 14 residues. Unmatched junction bases numbered 5, after V lost 3 bases and J lost 8 bases. The CDR3 reads CASSSSGQGEKLFF. CDR3 in DNA: TGCGCCAGCAGCTCATCGGGACAGGGCGAAAAACTGTTTTTT.

The chain has TRBV25-1 and TRBJ2-3; perhaps D is TRBD1 or TRBD2 (7 bases each). Per the germline V gene, CDR1 is MGHDK and CDR2 is SYGVNS. V was shortened by 6 bases and J by 6 bases, with 16 bases between the two germline ends. The CDR3 length is 14 residues. The CDR3 here is CASSFPQGGDTQYF. CDR3 coding DNA: TGTGCCAGCAGCTTTCCTCAGGGGGGGGATACGCAGTATTTT.

The chain joins TRBV30 to TRBJ2-1; D ambiguous. The CDR3 is 14 amino acids. The germline V and J ends were trimmed by 0 bases and 2 bases, with 8 bases remaining between them. Per the germline V gene, CDR1 is GTSNPN and CDR2 is SVGIG (reference sequence). CDR3 bases: TGTGCCTGGAGTGTAGATGACGCCTACAATGAGCAGTTCTTC. As protein: CAWSVDDAYNEQFF. The entire variable domain, with the rest obtained from reference TRBV30 and TRBJ2-1, is as follows: SQTIHQWPATLVQPVGSPLSLECTVEGTSNPNLYWYRQAAGRGLQLLFYSVGIGQISSEVPQNLSASRPQDRQFILSSKKLLLSDSGFYLCAWSVDDAYNEQFFGPGTRLTVL.

The chain joins TRBV19 to TRBJ1-5, with D perhaps matching TRBD1 (6 bases). The V end lost 1 base, the J end lost 0 bases, and 10 bases lay between the germline ends. From germline, CDR1 is LNHDA and CDR2 SQIVND (reference sequence). This CDR3 comprises 16 residues. In DNA, the CDR3 is TGTGCCAGTAGTATAGTGTCAGGGGTTAGCAATCAGCCCCAGCATTTT. Translated: CASSIVSGVSNQPQHF. Filled out from reference TRBV19 and TRBJ1-5, the complete variable domain reads DGGITQSPKYLFRKEGQNVTLSCEQNLNHDAMYWYRQDPGQGLRLIYYSQIVNDFQKGDIAEGYSVSREKKESFPLTVTSAQKNPTAFYLCASSIVSGVSNQPQHFGDGTRLSIL.

This clone was found a few times. The V call is TRBV27, the J call TRBJ1-6, with D possibly TRBD1 on 5 matching bases. The CDR3 sequence is 14 residues long. Trimming removed 5 bases at V and 10 bases at J, with 15 bases between. CDR1 and CDR2 (germline): MNHEY, SMNVEV (reference sequence). CDR3 DNA: TGTGCCAGCAGTAGGGACCCCGAGGAATCACCCCTCCACTTT. The encoded protein is CASSRDPEESPLHF.

V is TRBV6-5 and J is TRBJ1-4; 8 positions match TRBD1. In germline, CDR1 is MNHEY, CDR2 SVGAGI. J lost 1 base, V lost 7 bases, and 2 bases had no gene match. The CDR3 totals 14 residues. The CDR3, as DNA: TGTGCCAGCAATACAGGGGGAACTAATGAAAAACTGTTTTTT. Amino acids: CASNTGGTNEKLFF.

Concerning this clone: Other DNA sequences in this sample translate to the same CDR3. The J gene is TRBJ2-3, the V gene TRBV24-1, with D tentatively TRBD1 or TRBD2 (5 bases each). This CDR3 is built from 13 residues. Trimming removed 6 bases from V and 0 bases from J, with 6 bases in between. CDR1 is KGHDR and CDR2 is SFDVKD in the germline V gene. The CDR3 nucleotides are TGTGCCACCAGTAGGGACAGCACAGATACGCAGTATTTT. This codes for CATSRDSTDTQYF.

CDR3 DNA sequence: TGTGCCAGTAGTATCCGGGACAGGGGGGCAGATACGCAGTATTTT. Encoded protein: CASSIRDRGADTQYF. The chain recombines TRBV19 with TRBJ2-3, with TRBD1 identical over 11 bases. This CDR3 has 15 residues. Looked up from germline, CDR1 is LNHDA and CDR2 is SQIVND (reference sequence). After removal of 3 bases from V and 4 bases from J, the junction contained 3 bases not matched to a gene. Supplemented by reference TRBV19 and TRBJ2-3, the full variable domain reads DGGITQSPKYLFRKEGQNVTLSCEQNLNHDAMYWYRQDPGQGLRLIYYSQIVNDFQKGDIAEGYSVSREKKESFPLTVTSAQKNPTAFYLCASSIRDRGADTQYFGPGTRLTVL.

The chain employs TRBV4-2 and TRBJ2-7; 11 nucleotides agree with TRBD2. Looked up from germline, CDR1 is LGHNA and CDR2 is YNFKEQ. The CDR3 loop spans 18 amino acids. V lost 0 bases and J lost 0; bases outside the gene matches: 7. The CDR3 region is CASSQDGLAGLSSYEQYF. The DNA for the CDR3 is TGTGCCAGCAGCCAAGATGGACTAGCGGGTCTAAGCTCCTACGAGCAGTACTTC.

This clone was observed a single time. The chain has TRBV4-3 and TRBJ2-3, with 8 bases aligning to TRBD2. V gave up 0 bases and J gave up 6 bases; unmatched junction bases: 8. The CDR3 spans 16 residues. Germline assignment: CDR1 LGHNA and CDR2 YSLEER. The CDR3 sequence: CASSQDVAGSLDTQYF. In nucleotides, the CDR3 is TGCGCCAGCAGCCAAGATGTAGCGGGAAGTCTGGATACGCAGTATTTT.

The genes are TRBV14 and TRBJ2-1, with 10 bases fitting TRBD2. Germline trimming cut 2 bases from V and 3 bases from J; bases unmatched to any gene: 19. The CDR3 loop spans 21 amino acids. Germline V gene sequence: CDR1 SGHDN, CDR2 FVKESK. CDR3 DNA sequence: TGTGCCAGCAGCCAATTCCCCCCCTGGCTAGCGGGAGACCTAAGCTACAATGAGCAGTTCTTC. It encodes CASSQFPPWLAGDLSYNEQFF.

This clone was detected once. This chain uses TRBV7-9 with TRBJ2-3; 12 bases fit TRBD2. CDR1 and CDR2 (germline): SEHNR, FQNEAQ (reference sequence). The J segment lost 2 bases and the V segment lost 5 bases, leaving 5 bases of the junction unmatched. The CDR3 has 16 amino acids. CDR3: CASSALAGGATDTQYF. The CDR3 DNA reads TGTGCCAGCAGCGCACTAGCGGGAGGAGCCACAGATACGCAGTATTTT.

The CDR3 here is CASSPQTGSNTEAFF. The CDR3 DNA is TGTGCCAGCAGCCCCCAGACAGGCTCGAACACTGAAGCTTTCTTT. The J gene is TRBJ1-1, the V gene TRBV7-9, with D perhaps matching TRBD1 (6 bases). With 5 bases removed from V and 1 base from J, the gap between germline ends came to 14 bases. Germline CDR1 reads SEHNR; CDR2 reads FQNEAQ (reference sequence). This CDR3 spans 15 amino acids.

This clone was counted a few times. The CDR3 reads CASNAGDSYNEQFF. The CDR3 DNA reads as TGTGCCAGCAATGCGGGAGACTCCTACAATGAGCAGTTCTTC. The chain is built from TRBV2 and TRBJ2-1; TRBD2 aligns across 7 bases. The CDR3 length is 14 residues. Germline V gene sequence: CDR1 SNHLY, CDR2 FYNNEI. V lost 7 bases, J lost 0 bases, and 3 bases stayed unmatched.

The rearrangement uses TRBV10-3 and TRBJ2-7; weak D call: TRBD2 (5 bases). This CDR3 contains 17 residues. CDR1 and CDR2 (germline): ENHRY, SYGVKD. V was cut by 3 bases and J by 0 bases, with 18 bases left in between. The CDR3 spells CAISEPRGSQSSYEQYF. The CDR3 DNA follows: TGTGCCATCAGTGAACCCCGAGGGTCGCAGAGCTCCTACGAGCAGTACTTC.

The rearrangement links TRBV19 to TRBJ2-1; TRBD1 matches 11 bases. From germline, CDR1 is LNHDA and CDR2 SQIVND (reference sequence). The ends lost 7 bases at V and 6 bases at J; junction bases unmatched: 5. This CDR3 spans 14 amino acids. The CDR3 region is CASTRDRGINEQFF. The CDR3 bases are TGTGCCAGTACCCGGGACAGGGGGATCAATGAGCAGTTCTTC.

The V and J genes are TRBV10-1 and TRBJ2-1, with 11 bases aligning to TRBD2. V was clipped by 4 bases and J by 14 bases; unmatched bases: 10. The germline V gene encodes CDR1 WNHNN and CDR2 SYGVQD (reference sequence). CDR3 length: 14 residues. CDR3 coding DNA: TGCGCCAGCAGTGGGGTAGCGGGAGGGCCGCCCGAGTTCTTC. Encoded protein: CASSGVAGGPPEFF.

The chain combines TRBV9 with TRBJ1-2, with D unresolved. The CDR3 totals 16 residues. V was shortened by 4 bases and J by 0 bases, with 16 bases between the two germline ends. Germline CDR1 is SGDLS and CDR2 is YYNGEE. CDR3 protein: CASSPNSPNANYGYTF. The CDR3 DNA follows: TGTGCCAGCAGCCCAAATTCCCCAAATGCTAACTATGGCTACACCTTC.

Note on this clone: The sample has other DNA sequences that encode this CDR3 too. The chain couples TRBV9 to TRBJ1-1, with no clear D. CDR1 is SGDLS, CDR2 YYNGEE, per germline. V was shortened by 3 bases and J by 0 bases, with 9 bases between the two germline ends. The CDR3 covers 14 residues. CDR3 DNA: TGTGCCAGCAGCGAGGGAGGGTTGAACACTGAAGCTTTCTTT. Its translation: CASSEGGLNTEAFF.